This entry is about one TCR beta chain. CDR1 is SGHRS and CDR2 is YFSETQ in the germline V gene. The CDR3 consists of 14 residues. The J segment lost 9 bases and the V segment lost 3 bases, leaving 9 bases of the junction unmatched. These data are taken from a study of blood T cell repertoires in COVID-19. Overall study context: Donors in the United States, Italy and Spain gave samples during acute or convalescent COVID-19.

The method was immunoSEQ multiplex PCR; TCRdb's version includes in-frame clones alone and lacks a portion of them. In the table there are 300,000 to 500,000 clones, more than 75% of which are singletons. Participant ages covered about 18 to 90 years across 24 US areas. Clinical histories supplied by participants themselves formed the basis of cohort assignment. What was sequenced was PBMCs or T cells enriched from blood (not recorded which). This rearrangement joins TRBV5-1 to TRBJ1-2; TRBD1 matches at 9 bases. The sequence came from a woman aged 30 to 39 with acute COVID-19. The chain's CDR3 is CASSSTGGAVRYTF. The CDR3 DNA follows: TGCGCCAGCAGCTCCACAGGGGGCGCGGTACGCTACACCTTC.